This T cell receptor (beta chain) derives from a study of identical twins. TCRdb reanalysed the 5' RACE reads using MiXCR and keeps one entry per CDR3 protein. The sample holds a few hundred thousand distinct CDR3 sequences; 10% to 15% are singletons and the top ten take approximately 7.5%. Germline-derived CDR1 and CDR2 are SGHRS and YFSETQ. J gave up 3 bases and V 5 bases, and 4 bases lay outside the gene matches. CDR3 size: 14 residues. These records were also assigned to another study, of yellow fever vaccine responses in identical twins.

The source material was CD8+ T cells sorted from blood. The chain couples TRBV5-1 to TRBJ2-1; 8 bases align to TRBD1. The origin of this receptor is a woman aged 18-29 years in good health. The CDR3 reads CASRPDRGYNEQFF. DNA of the CDR3: TGCGCCAGCAGGCCCGACAGGGGCTACAATGAGCAGTTCTTC.